This T cell receptor (beta chain) came from a study of T cells in women clearing cervical HPV infection. The repertoire was sequenced with immunoSEQ multiplex PCR; TCRdb's copy has only in-frame clones and lacks some. The sample has some 20,000 clones. Germline CDR1 and CDR2: SGHNT and YYREEE (reference sequence). V dropped 2 bases and J dropped 2 bases, with 10 bases sitting between them. The CDR3 contains 14 residues. Comment on this clone: Its specificity is not known. The read finishes 3 residues shy of the CDR3 end, and the germline J gene is used to complete it. This specimen includes other DNA sequences encoding the same CDR3.

Findings of the study overall: TRBV6-7 abundance was lower in cases than controls (around 0.11% versus 0.15%).

The genes are TRBV5-4 and TRBJ2-5; D is possibly TRBD2 (5 bases). Source material: blood buffy coat. This TCR derives from a woman between 18 and 75 years old with a cervical HPV16 infection that either progressed to CIN3+ or cleared (not recorded which). CDR3 region: CASSLGRGQETQYF. Partial CDR3 DNA: TGTGCCAGCAGCTTAGGACGGGGTCAAGAGACC.